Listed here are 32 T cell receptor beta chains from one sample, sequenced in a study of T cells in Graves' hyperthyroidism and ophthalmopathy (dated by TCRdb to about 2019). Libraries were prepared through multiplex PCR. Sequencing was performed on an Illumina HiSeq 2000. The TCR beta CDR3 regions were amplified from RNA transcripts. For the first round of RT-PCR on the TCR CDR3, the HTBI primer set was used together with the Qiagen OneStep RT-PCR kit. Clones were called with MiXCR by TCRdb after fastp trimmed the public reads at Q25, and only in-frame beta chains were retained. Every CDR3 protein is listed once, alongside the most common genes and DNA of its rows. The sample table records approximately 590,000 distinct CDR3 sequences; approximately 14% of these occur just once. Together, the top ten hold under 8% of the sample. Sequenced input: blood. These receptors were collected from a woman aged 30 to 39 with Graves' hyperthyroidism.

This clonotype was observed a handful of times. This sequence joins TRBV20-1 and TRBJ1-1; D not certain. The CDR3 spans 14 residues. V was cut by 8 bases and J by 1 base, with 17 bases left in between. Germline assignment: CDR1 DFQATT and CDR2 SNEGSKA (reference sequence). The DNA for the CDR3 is TGCAGTACCAGCGAAGCGGTGAAGAACACTGAAGCTTTCTTT. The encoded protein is CSTSEAVKNTEAFF.

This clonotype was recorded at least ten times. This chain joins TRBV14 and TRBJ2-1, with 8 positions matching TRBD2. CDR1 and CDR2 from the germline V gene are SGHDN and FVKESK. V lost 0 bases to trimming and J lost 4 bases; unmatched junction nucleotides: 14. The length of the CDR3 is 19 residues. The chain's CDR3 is CASSQEDLFSGGPYNEQFF. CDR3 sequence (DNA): TGTGCCAGCAGCCAAGAGGACTTATTTTCGGGAGGGCCTTACAATGAGCAGTTCTTC.

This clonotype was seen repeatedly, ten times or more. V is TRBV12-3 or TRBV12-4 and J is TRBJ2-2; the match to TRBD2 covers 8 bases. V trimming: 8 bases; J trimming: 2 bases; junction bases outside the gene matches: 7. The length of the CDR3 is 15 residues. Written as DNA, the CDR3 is TGTGCCAGCTGTCGGGGGGGGGCAAACACCGGGGAGCTGTTTTTT. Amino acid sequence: CASCRGGANTGELFF.

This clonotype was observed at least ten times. CDR3 nucleotides: TGCAGCGCCGAGCAGGTCTGGAGGGGTGAGCAGTTCTTC. Translated, it gives CSAEQVWRGEQFF. The chain joins TRBV29-1 to TRBJ2-1, with D maybe TRBD2 (6 bases). The CDR3 loop spans 13 amino acids. With 7 bases removed from V and 9 bases from J, the gap between germline ends came to 19 bases. Germline values: CDR1 SQVTM, CDR2 ANQGSEA.

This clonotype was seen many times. CDR3 protein: CASSSGDPYTGELFF. CDR3 DNA: TGTGCCAGCAGTTCCGGGGACCCTTACACCGGGGAGCTGTTTTTT. This rearrangement joins TRBV12-3 or TRBV12-4 to TRBJ2-2; the D gene could be TRBD1 or TRBD2 (5 bases each). V was shortened by 4 bases and J by 3 bases, with 12 bases between the two germline ends. The CDR3 loop spans 15 amino acids.

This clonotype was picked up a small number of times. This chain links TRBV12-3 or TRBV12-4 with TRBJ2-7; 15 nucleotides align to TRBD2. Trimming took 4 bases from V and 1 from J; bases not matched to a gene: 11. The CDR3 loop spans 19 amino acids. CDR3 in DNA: TGTGCCAGCAGTTACACCCCTCCGGGACTAGCGGGAGGATCCTACGAGCAGTACTTC. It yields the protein CASSYTPPGLAGGSYEQYF.

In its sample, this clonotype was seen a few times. CDR3 coding DNA: TGTGCCAGCAGCTTGTGGGGGGTGGAGACTGAAGCTTTCTTT. It codes for CASSLWGVETEAFF. The rearrangement joins TRBV5-5 to TRBJ1-1; D is possibly TRBD1 (5 bases). The CDR3 runs to 14 residues. The V gene lost 1 base and the J gene lost 5 bases, with 12 bases spanning the gap. Germline assignment: CDR1 SGHKS and CDR2 YYEKEE (reference sequence).

The DNA of the CDR3 is TGTGCCAGCAGCCTCCCAGGGATGACTCGGACGAATGAGCAGTTCTTC. Its translation: CASSLPGMTRTNEQFF. The chain is built from TRBV7-2 and TRBJ2-1; TRBD1 might be the D (5 bases). There are 16 residues in the CDR3. V lost 5 bases to trimming and J lost 7 bases, with 21 bases between them. CDR1 and CDR2 from the germline V gene are SGHTA and FQGNSA.

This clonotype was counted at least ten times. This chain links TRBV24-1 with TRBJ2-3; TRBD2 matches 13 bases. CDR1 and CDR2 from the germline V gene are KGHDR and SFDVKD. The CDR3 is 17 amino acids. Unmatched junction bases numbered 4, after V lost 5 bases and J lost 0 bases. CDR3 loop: CATSGWTSGRSTDTQYF. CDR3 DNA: TGTGCCACCAGTGGTTGGACTAGCGGGAGAAGCACAGATACGCAGTATTTT.

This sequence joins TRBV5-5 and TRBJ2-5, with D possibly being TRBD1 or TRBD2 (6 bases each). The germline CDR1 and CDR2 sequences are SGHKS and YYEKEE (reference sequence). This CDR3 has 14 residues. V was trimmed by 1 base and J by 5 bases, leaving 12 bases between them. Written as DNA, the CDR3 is TGTGCCAGCAGCTTGTGGGGGGCACGGGAGACCCAGTACTTC. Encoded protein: CASSLWGARETQYF. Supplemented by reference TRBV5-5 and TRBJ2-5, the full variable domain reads DAGVTQSPTHLIKTRGQQVTLRCSPISGHKSVSWYQQVLGQGPQFIFQYYEKEERGRGNFPDRFSARQFPNYSSELNVNALLLGDSALYLCASSLWGARETQYFGPGTRLLVL.

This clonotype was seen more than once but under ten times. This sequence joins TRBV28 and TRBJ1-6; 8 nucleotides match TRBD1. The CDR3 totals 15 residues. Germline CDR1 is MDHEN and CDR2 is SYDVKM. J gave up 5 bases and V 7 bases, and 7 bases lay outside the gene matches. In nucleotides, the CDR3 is TGTGCCAGCACTATGGACAGGGCAAATAATTCACCCCTCCACTTT. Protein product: CASTMDRANNSPLHF.

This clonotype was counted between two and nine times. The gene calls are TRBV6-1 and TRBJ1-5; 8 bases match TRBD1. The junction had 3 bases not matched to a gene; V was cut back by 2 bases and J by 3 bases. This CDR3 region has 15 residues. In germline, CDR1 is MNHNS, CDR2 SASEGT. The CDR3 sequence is CASSEPRGLNQPQHF. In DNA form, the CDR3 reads TGTGCCAGCAGTGAACCCAGGGGGCTCAATCAGCCCCAGCATTTT.

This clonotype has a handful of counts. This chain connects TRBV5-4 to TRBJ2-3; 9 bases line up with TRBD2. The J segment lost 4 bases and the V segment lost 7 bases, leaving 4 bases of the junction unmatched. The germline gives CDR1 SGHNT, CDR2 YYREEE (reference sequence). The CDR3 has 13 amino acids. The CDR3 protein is CASGTSRSDTQYF. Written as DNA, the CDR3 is TGTGCCAGCGGGACTAGCAGGTCAGATACGCAGTATTTT. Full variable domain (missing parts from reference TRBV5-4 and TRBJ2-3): ETGVTQSPTHLIKTRGQQVTLRCSSQSGHNTVSWYQQALGQGPQFIFQYYREEENGRGNFPPRFSGLQFPNYSSELNVNALELDDSALYLCASGTSRSDTQYFGPGTRLTVL.

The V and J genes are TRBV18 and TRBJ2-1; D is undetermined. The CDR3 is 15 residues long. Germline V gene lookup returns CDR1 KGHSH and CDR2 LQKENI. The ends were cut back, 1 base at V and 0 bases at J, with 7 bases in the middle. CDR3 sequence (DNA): TGTGCCAGCTCACCACTCGAAAGCTCCTACAATGAGCAGTTCTTC. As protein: CASSPLESSYNEQFF. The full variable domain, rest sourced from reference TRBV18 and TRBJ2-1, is NAGVMQNPRHLVRRRGQEARLRCSPMKGHSHVYWYRQLPEEGLKFMVYLQKENIIDESGMPKERFSAEFPKEGPSILRIQQVVRGDSAAYFCASSPLESSYNEQFFGPGTRLTVL.

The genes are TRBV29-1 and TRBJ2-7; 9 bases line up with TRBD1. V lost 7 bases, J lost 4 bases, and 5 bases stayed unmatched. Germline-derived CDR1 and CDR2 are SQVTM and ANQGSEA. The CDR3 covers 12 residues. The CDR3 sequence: CSGGTGRYEQYF. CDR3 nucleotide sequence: TGCAGCGGCGGGACAGGGAGGTACGAGCAGTACTTC.

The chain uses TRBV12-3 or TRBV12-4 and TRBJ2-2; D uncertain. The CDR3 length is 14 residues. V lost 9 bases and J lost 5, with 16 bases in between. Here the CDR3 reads CASKTTKKTGELFF. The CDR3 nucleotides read TGTGCCAGTAAAACAACTAAAAAGACCGGGGAGCTGTTTTTT.

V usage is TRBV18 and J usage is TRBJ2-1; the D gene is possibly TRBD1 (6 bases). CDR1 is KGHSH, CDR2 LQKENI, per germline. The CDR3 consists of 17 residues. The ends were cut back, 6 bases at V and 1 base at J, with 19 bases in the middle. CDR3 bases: TGTGCCAGCTCGCCTTCGACAGGCCGAATATCCTACAATGAGCAGTTCTTC. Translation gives CASSPSTGRISYNEQFF.

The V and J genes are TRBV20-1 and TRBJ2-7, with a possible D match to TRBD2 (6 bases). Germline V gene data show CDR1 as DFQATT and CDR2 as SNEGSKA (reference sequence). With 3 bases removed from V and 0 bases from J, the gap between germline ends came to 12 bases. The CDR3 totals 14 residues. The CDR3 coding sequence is TGCAGTGCTAGTTCCCGGGACTTCTCCTACGAGCAGTACTTC. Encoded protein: CSASSRDFSYEQYF.

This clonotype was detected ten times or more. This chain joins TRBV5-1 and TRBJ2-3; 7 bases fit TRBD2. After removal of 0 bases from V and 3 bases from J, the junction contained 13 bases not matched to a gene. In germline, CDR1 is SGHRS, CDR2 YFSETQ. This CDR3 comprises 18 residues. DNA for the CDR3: TGCGCCAGCAGCTTGGTGTTCTTAGGCACTAGCGTGACAGATACGCAGTATTTT. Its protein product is CASSLVFLGTSVTDTQYF. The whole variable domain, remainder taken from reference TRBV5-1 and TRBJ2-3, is KAGVTQTPRYLIKTRGQQVTLSCSPISGHRSVSWYQQTPGQGLQFLFEYFSETQRNKGNFPGRFSGRQFSNSRSEMNVSTLELGDSALYLCASSLVFLGTSVTDTQYFGPGTRLTVL.

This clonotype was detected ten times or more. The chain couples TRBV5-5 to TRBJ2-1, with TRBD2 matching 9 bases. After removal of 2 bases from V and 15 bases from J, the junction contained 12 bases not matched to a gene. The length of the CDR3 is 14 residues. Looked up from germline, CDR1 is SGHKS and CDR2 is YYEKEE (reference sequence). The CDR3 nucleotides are TGTGCCAGCAGCTTTAGGACTATAGCGGGAGTCGGGTTCTTC. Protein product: CASSFRTIAGVGFF.

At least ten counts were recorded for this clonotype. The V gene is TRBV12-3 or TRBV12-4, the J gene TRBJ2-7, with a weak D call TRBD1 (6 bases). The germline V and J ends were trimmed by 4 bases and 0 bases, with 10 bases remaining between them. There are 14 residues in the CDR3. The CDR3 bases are TGTGCCAGCAGTTCCCGGACAGACTCCTACGAGCAGTACTTC. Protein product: CASSSRTDSYEQYF.

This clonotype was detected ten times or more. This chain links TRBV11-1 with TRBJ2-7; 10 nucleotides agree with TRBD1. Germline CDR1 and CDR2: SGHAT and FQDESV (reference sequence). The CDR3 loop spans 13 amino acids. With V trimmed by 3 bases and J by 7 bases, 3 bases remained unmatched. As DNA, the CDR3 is TGTGCCAGCAGCTTTACGGGACAGGGGGAGCAGTACTTC. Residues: CASSFTGQGEQYF.

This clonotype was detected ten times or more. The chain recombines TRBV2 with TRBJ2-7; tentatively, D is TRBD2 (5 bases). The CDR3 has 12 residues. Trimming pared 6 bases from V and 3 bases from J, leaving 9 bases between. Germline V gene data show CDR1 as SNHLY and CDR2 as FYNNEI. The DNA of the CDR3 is TGTGCCAGCAGGGACGAGGGCTACGAGCAGTACTTC. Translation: CASRDEGYEQYF.

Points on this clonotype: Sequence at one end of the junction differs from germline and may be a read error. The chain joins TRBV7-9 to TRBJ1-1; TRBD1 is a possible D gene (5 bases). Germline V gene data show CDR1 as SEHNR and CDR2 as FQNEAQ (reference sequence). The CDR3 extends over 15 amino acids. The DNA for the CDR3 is TGTGTCAGCAGCTTAGCCCTCAGGGCGTACACTGAAGCTTTCTTT. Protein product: CVSSLALRAYTEAFF.

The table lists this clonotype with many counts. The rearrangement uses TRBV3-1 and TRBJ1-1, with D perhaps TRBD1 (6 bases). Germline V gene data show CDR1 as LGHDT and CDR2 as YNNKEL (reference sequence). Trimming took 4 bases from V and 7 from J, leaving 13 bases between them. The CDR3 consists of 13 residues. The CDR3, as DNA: TGTGCCAGCAGCCCCGGACAGTTCGGTGAAGCTTTCTTT. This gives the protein CASSPGQFGEAFF.

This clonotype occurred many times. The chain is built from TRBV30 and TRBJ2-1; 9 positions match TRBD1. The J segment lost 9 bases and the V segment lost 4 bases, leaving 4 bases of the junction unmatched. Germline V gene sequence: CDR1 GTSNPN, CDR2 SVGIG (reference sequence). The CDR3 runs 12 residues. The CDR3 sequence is CAWITGGSEQFF. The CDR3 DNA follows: TGTGCCTGGATCACAGGGGGCAGTGAGCAGTTCTTC.

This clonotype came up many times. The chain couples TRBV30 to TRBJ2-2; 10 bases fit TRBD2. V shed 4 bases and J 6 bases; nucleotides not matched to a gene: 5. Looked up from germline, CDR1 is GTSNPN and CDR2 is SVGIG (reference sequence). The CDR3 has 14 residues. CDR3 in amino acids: CAWKRLAGAGELFF. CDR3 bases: TGTGCCTGGAAAAGGCTAGCGGGAGCCGGGGAGCTGTTTTTT.

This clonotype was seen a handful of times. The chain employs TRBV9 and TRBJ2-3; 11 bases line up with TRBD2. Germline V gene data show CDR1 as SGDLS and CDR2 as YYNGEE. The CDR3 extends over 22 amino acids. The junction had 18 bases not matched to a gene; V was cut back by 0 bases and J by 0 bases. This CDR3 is CASSVDWRPRSGRGVSTDTQYF. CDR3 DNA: TGTGCCAGCAGCGTAGATTGGAGGCCGCGTAGCGGGAGGGGGGTGAGCACAGATACGCAGTATTTT.

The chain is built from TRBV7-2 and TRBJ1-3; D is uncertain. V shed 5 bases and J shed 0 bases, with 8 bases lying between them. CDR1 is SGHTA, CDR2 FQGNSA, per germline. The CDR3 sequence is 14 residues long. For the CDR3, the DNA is TGTGCCAGCAGCCCTACGGGCTCTGGAAACACCATATATTTT. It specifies CASSPTGSGNTIYF.

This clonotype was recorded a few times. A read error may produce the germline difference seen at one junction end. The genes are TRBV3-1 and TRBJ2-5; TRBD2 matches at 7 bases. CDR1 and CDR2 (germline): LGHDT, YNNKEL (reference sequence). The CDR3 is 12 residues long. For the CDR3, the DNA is TGTGCCAGCAGCCAAGAGTATAGCGGGTTGAACTTC. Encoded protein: CASSQEYSGLNF.

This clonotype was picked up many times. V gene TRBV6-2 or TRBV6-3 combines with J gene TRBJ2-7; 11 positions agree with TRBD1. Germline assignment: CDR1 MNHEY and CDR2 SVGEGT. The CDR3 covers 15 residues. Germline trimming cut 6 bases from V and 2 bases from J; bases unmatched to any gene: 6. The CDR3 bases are TGTGCCAGCAGGACCGGGACAGGGGGTACCTACGAGCAGTACTTC. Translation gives CASRTGTGGTYEQYF.

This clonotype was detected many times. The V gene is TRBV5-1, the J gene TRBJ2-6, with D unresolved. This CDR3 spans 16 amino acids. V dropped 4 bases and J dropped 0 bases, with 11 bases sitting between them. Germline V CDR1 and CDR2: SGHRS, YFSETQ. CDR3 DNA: TGCGCCAGCAGCCCCCCGGTCAGCTCTGGGGCCAACGTCCTGACTTTC. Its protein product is CASSPPVSSGANVLTF.